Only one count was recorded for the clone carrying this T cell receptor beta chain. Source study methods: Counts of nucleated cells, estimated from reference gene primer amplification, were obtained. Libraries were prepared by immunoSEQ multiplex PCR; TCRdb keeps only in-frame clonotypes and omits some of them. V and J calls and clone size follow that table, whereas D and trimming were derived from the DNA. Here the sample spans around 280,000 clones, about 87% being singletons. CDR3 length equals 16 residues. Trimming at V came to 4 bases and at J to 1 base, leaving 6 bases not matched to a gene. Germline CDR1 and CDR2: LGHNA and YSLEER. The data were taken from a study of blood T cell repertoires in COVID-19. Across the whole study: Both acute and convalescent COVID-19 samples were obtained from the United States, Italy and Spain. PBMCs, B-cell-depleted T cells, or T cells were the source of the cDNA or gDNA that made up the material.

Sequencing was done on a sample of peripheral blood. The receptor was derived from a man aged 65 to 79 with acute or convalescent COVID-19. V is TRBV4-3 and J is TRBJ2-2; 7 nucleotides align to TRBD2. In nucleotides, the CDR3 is TGCGCCAGCAGCCCCAGGGTAGCGGGGAACACCGGGGAGCTGTTTTTT. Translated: CASSPRVAGNTGELFF.